The TCR beta chain described here comes from a study of blood T cell repertoires in COVID-19. On the study more broadly: The United States, Italy and Spain were the sources of the acute and convalescent COVID-19 samples. Sources were T cells, B-cell-depleted T cells, or PBMCs; the material itself was cDNA or gDNA.

How the authors handled the data: The authors estimated nucleated cell counts from reference gene primer amplification. Repertoires were generated with immunoSEQ multiplex PCR, while TCRdb's copy carries only in-frame clones and drops some. The V and J calls and clone size come from that table; D and trimming were worked out from the DNA. There are around 140,000 clones in the sample; about nine tenths occur only once, and about 1.5% lies in the top ten. With V trimmed by 4 bases and J by 10 bases, 7 bases remained unmatched. Per germline, CDR1 LNHDA and CDR2 SQIVND (reference sequence). The CDR3 runs 13 residues.

This clonotype originated in a human donor in a cohort sampled during active COVID-19. The sample was peripheral blood. The J gene is TRBJ2-1, the V gene TRBV19; 7 positions match TRBD1. CDR3 DNA: TGTGCCAGTAGTAGACAGGGATCGGGGGAGCAGTTCTTC. The encoded protein is CASSRQGSGEQFF.